One and the same sample provided the 11 T cell receptor beta chains below, sequenced in a study of blood T cells in healthy people across ages. A J-beta primer mix and a sample-barcoded 5' primer were used in a second PCR of about 7 to 12 cycles. TCRdb passed the 5' RACE reads through MiXCR, listing each CDR3 protein once. The sample comprises hundreds of thousands of distinct CDR3 sequences, roughly 56% of which are singletons, and around a quarter rests with the top ten. The source material was blood. The source is a man between 35 and 55 years old in good health.

The table lists this clonotype with a few counts. The gene calls are TRBV10-3 and TRBJ2-7; 12 bases align to TRBD2. Germline CDR1 ENHRY, CDR2 SYGVKD. After removal of 3 bases from V and 2 bases from J, the junction contained 8 bases not matched to a gene. This CDR3 is built from 17 residues. The CDR3 DNA follows: TGTGCCATCAGTGATACCCGACTAGCGGGGGATACCTACGAGCAGTACTTC. This gives the protein CAISDTRLAGDTYEQYF.

This clonotype appeared many times. The chain has TRBV29-1 and TRBJ2-4; D is uncertain. CDR1 is SQVTM, CDR2 ANQGSEA, per germline. This CDR3 spans 13 amino acids. The V end was cut by 0 bases, the J end by 7 bases, with 10 bases between. The CDR3 DNA reads TGCAGCGTTGAAGAGGGAAGGACCAACATTCAGTACTTC. This codes for CSVEEGRTNIQYF. Full variable domain (remainder filled in from reference TRBV29-1 and TRBJ2-4): SAVISQKPSRDICQRGTSLTIQCQVDSQVTMMFWYRQQPGQSLTLIATANQGSEATYESGFVIDKFPISRPNLTFSTLTVSNMSPEDSSIYLCSVEEGRTNIQYFGAGTRLSVL.

This chain joins TRBV20-1 and TRBJ2-4, with TRBD2 matching 7 bases. V lost 5 bases, J lost 3 bases, and 10 bases stayed unmatched. The length of the CDR3 is 15 residues. Germline CDR1 and CDR2: DFQATT and SNEGSKA (reference sequence). In nucleotides, the CDR3 is TGCAGTGCTTACAAGCGGGATGGGAACAAAAACATTCAGTACTTC. Its protein product is CSAYKRDGNKNIQYF.

In DNA form, the CDR3 reads TGCAGCGTTGAAGGGGTCGGGGTTCAAGAGACCCAGTACTTC. It is translated as CSVEGVGVQETQYF. This sequence joins TRBV29-1 and TRBJ2-5, with D possibly matching TRBD2 (5 bases). The germline CDR1 and CDR2 sequences are SQVTM and ANQGSEA. V lost 1 base and J lost 2, with 11 bases in between. This CDR3 comprises 14 residues.

The chain carries TRBV15 and TRBJ2-2, with D unresolved. In germline, CDR1 is LNHNV, CDR2 YYDKDF (reference sequence). V lost 3 bases and J 0 bases, leaving 8 bases between the germline ends. This CDR3 spans 15 amino acids. CDR3 sequence: CATSSFDTNTGELFF. The CDR3 DNA reads TGTGCCACCAGCAGTTTCGACACGAACACCGGGGAGCTGTTTTTT.

In this sample, this clonotype turned up many times. The rearrangement uses TRBV29-1 and TRBJ2-5; D is unresolved. Trimming pared 7 bases from V and 4 bases from J, leaving 10 bases between. CDR3 length: 11 residues. CDR1 is SQVTM, CDR2 ANQGSEA, per germline. CDR3 region: CSAYWGETQYF. The DNA for the CDR3 is TGCAGCGCCTATTGGGGAGAGACCCAGTACTTC.

This clonotype was found a few times. This chain links TRBV29-1 with TRBJ2-1; the D gene is possibly TRBD1 (6 bases). CDR3 length: 15 amino acids. Germline CDR1 and CDR2: SQVTM and ANQGSEA. Trimming cost V 6 bases and J 5 bases, with 20 bases left between them. Here the CDR3 DNA reads TGCAGCGTCGCCTACCCCGGGACAAACAACAATGAGCAGTTCTTC. Translating it yields CSVAYPGTNNNEQFF.

The chain couples TRBV3-1 to TRBJ1-6, with D hard to call. Germline V lookup: CDR1 LGHDT, CDR2 YNNKEL (reference sequence). The CDR3 runs to 14 residues. V was clipped by 3 bases and J by 8 bases, with 11 bases between them. CDR3 sequence reads: CASSHFPRDSPLHF. The DNA for the CDR3 is TGTGCCAGCAGCCATTTTCCCCGGGATTCACCCCTCCACTTT.

This clonotype was seen a few times. The V gene is TRBV7-6, the J gene TRBJ2-6; tentative D call: TRBD1 (5 bases). Germline values: CDR1 SGHVS, CDR2 FNYEAQ. V was shortened by 1 base and J by 2 bases, with 18 bases between the two germline ends. CDR3 length: 19 residues. CDR3 amino acids: CASSLGMAGSPTGANVLTF. The CDR3 region has the DNA TGTGCCAGCAGCTTAGGTATGGCAGGGTCCCCTACTGGGGCCAACGTCCTGACTTTC.

The sample holds a few counts of this clonotype. This chain connects TRBV20-1 to TRBJ2-5; D remains ambiguous. CDR3 length equals 13 residues. The germline V gene has CDR1 DFQATT and CDR2 SNEGSKA (reference sequence). V gave up 4 bases and J gave up 5 bases, with 14 bases separating them. The chain's CDR3 is CSATANDWETQYF. CDR3 coding DNA: TGCAGTGCTACCGCTAACGATTGGGAGACCCAGTACTTC.

The gene calls are TRBV20-1 and TRBJ2-5; the match to TRBD2 covers 14 bases. This CDR3 contains 14 residues. The V segment lost 4 bases and the J segment 10 bases; nucleotides outside the gene matches: 8. Germline-derived CDR1 and CDR2 are DFQATT and SNEGSKA (reference sequence). CDR3 amino acids: CSAISGTSGRIQYF. Written as DNA, the CDR3 is TGCAGTGCTATCTCCGGGACTAGCGGGAGAATCCAGTACTTC.